This TCR beta chain was found in a study of T cell responses to AZD1222 COVID-19 vaccine. Points from the study as a whole: The repertoires were collected only after the peak T cell response. Along spike, vaccine-associated CD4 TCRs were found throughout, with dominance at 160-218 and 743-854. Clonal diversity may have been underestimated, and the donors were mostly white British, with more females than males.

Method: immunoSEQ multiplex PCR; TCRdb's copy keeps in-frame clones and lacks some. Among some 150,000 clones, 85% to 90% were seen once, and the ten largest hold 1.5% to 2%. This clone has just one count. Its antigen is still unknown. This specimen consisted of peripheral blood, obtained on day 0 of AZD1222 vaccination. This clonotype was sampled from an adult in good health.

The CDR3 nucleotides read TGCAGCGTTGTAGCGGGGGGCTCCTACAATGAGCAGTTCTTC. It translates to CSVVAGGSYNEQFF. The chain employs TRBV29-1 and TRBJ2-1; TRBD2 matches at 10 bases. This CDR3 has 14 amino acids. The J segment lost 0 bases and the V segment lost 4 bases, leaving 0 bases of the junction unmatched. CDR1 and CDR2 (germline): SQVTM, ANQGSEA.